The sequence of this T cell receptor (beta chain) was determined in a study of blood T cell repertoires in COVID-19. Study background: Samples taken during acute and convalescent COVID-19 were collected in the United States, Italy and Spain. PBMCs, B-cell-depleted T cells, or T cells were the source of the cDNA or gDNA that made up the material.

Germline CDR1 and CDR2: SGHVS and FQNEAQ. The V and J ends lost 1 base and 9 bases respectively, with 13 bases between them. This CDR3 has 14 amino acids. Participant ages covered about 18 to 89 years across 24 US areas. In the source study's methods: The assay estimated nucleated cells by amplifying reference gene primers. Measured with immunoSEQ multiplex PCR; TCRdb has only the in-frame clones, and not every one. V and J calls and clone size follow that table, whereas D and trimming were derived from the DNA. The sample has 200,000 to 250,000 clones, 88% seen once. The receptor was derived from a woman aged 25-40 years who had been exposed to COVID-19. Sequencing was carried out using PBMCs or T cells enriched from blood (not recorded which). The chain recombines TRBV7-8 with TRBJ1-5; D perhaps matches TRBD1 (5 bases). CDR3 protein: CASSLGGGDVPQHF. In DNA, the CDR3 is TGTGCCAGCAGCTTAGGCGGAGGGGACGTGCCCCAGCATTTT.